This T cell receptor beta chain was sequenced for a study of shared clonotypes between healthy human individuals. Every subset's genomic DNA went evenly onto several immunoSEQ plates. Clones were read by immunoSEQ multiplex PCR, and TCRdb kept only the in-frame ones, dropping some. Of around 2.5 million clones in the sample, approximately 94% were seen once. Overall study findings and caveats: Naive CD4 clonotypes were shared across a few donors at around 5%. Limited genetic and exposure-history diversity came from having few donors. How much donors shared clonotypes was expected to be affected by sequencing depth.

V was shortened by 2 bases and J by 0 bases, with 9 bases between the two germline ends. CDR3 size: 15 residues. Germline V gives CDR1 SGHTA, CDR2 FQGTGA. On this clone: The target antigen is unknown.

This receptor was taken from a man aged 18-30 years in good health. Some clones in this sample may be carry-over from other donors' samples. The chain links TRBV7-3 to TRBJ2-3; a possible D gene is TRBD2 (5 bases). Input material: naive CD4+ T cells from PBMCs. Subset meaning: CD45RA+ positively selected. The CDR3 nucleotides read TGTGCCAGCAGCTTAGGGAGTCCTAGCACAGATACGCAGTATTTT. Encoded protein: CASSLGSPSTDTQYF.